A selection of T cell receptor beta chains follows, all from one sample in a study of shared clonotypes between healthy human individuals. Data came from immunoSEQ multiplex PCR; TCRdb stores just in-frame clones and leaves some out. The table shows some 2.3 million clones, with approximately 95% occurring only once. The sequencing sample was made of naive CD4+ T cells from PBMCs. These receptors were collected from a man between 18 and 35 years old in good health. Some clones in this sample may be carry-over from other donors' samples. The CDR3 runs from the conserved cysteine through the conserved F or W. D genes are given only for firm matches. Part of the rows lack a size; the others show once, few, many or a class for expanded clones.

j_call d_call v_call clone_size cdr3_aa cdr3_nt
TRBJ2-1 TRBD2 TRBV30 - CAWSGTSGIIDEQFF TGTGCCTGGAGTGGGACTAGCGGGATAATTGATGAGCAGTTCTTC
TRBJ2-1 - TRBV28 - CASSLVYEQFF TGTGCCAGCAGTTTGGTATATGAGCAGTTCTTC
TRBJ2-2 - TRBV27 - CASSLEVNTGELFF TGTGCCAGCAGTTTGGAGGTGAACACCGGGGAGCTGTTTTTT
TRBJ2-7 - TRBV18 - CASSPGSGAYEQYF TGTGCCAGCTCACCAGGGTCCGGTGCCTACGAGCAGTACTTC
TRBJ1-6 - TRBV28 - CASSGRGRYNSPLHF TGTGCCAGCAGTGGCAGGGGACGCTATAATTCACCCCTCCACTTT
TRBJ1-1 TRBD1 TRBV5-1 - CASSSTRTGPNTEAFF TGCGCCAGCAGCTCAACAAGGACAGGGCCGAACACTGAAGCTTTCTTT
TRBJ2-1 TRBD2 TRBV27 - CASSAGTSVNEQFF TGTGCCAGCAGTGCCGGGACTAGCGTCAATGAGCAGTTCTTC
TRBJ2-5 TRBD2 TRBV11-2 - CASSFGEGPRWETQYF TGTGCCAGCAGCTTTGGGGAGGGGCCCCGATGGGAGACCCAGTACTTC
TRBJ1-1 - TRBV28 - CASSPRDTSNTEAFF TGTGCCAGCAGTCCCCGGGACACCTCGAACACTGAAGCTTTCTTT
TRBJ2-3 - TRBV7-2 - CASSPEGQRTDTQYF TGTGCCAGCAGCCCGGAGGGACAGAGAACAGATACGCAGTATTTT
TRBJ2-7 - TRBV19 once CASSSTAGSNYEQYF TGTGCCAGTAGTAGTACTGCCGGGAGTAACTACGAGCAGTACTTC
TRBJ1-1 - TRBV5-1 - CASSTVTGGTEAFF TGCGCCAGCAGCACCGTGACGGGCGGTACTGAAGCTTTCTTT
TRBJ1-5 - TRBV7-9 - CASSTGSYGNQPQHF TGTGCCAGCAGTACAGGATCCTATGGCAATCAGCCCCAGCATTTT
TRBJ2-4 - TRBV27 - CASSLTELLAKNIQYF TGTGCCAGCAGTTTAACAGAACTTTTAGCCAAAAACATTCAGTACTTC
TRBJ1-1 - TRBV9 - CASSVRAGRDTEAFF TGTGCCAGCAGCGTAAGGGCGGGGAGGGACACTGAAGCTTTCTTT
TRBJ2-1 - TRBV5-1 - CASSSLGEPTSRYNEQFF TGCGCCAGCAGCTCCCTAGGGGAACCAACCAGCCGCTACAATGAGCAGTTCTTC
TRBJ1-2 TRBD1 TRBV9 once CASSRDRGQGGYTF TGTGCCAGCAGCCGGGACAGGGGGCAAGGTGGCTACACCTTC
TRBJ2-7 TRBD1 TRBV10-2 - CASRGQASYEQYF TGCGCCAGCAGGGGACAGGCGTCCTACGAGCAGTACTTC
TRBJ2-1 - TRBV4-3 - CASSPDSVEQFF TGCGCCAGCAGCCCAGACTCGGTTGAGCAGTTCTTC
TRBJ1-5 - TRBV6-1 - CASSERSSRGNQPQHF TGTGCCAGCAGTGAAAGGTCGTCGAGGGGCAATCAGCCCCAGCATTTT
TRBJ1-5 - TRBV5-1 - CASSLEGGRNQPQHF TGCGCCAGCAGCTTAGAGGGGGGCAGGAATCAGCCCCAGCATTTT
TRBJ1-4 TRBD1 TRBV15 - CATSRDGTVEKLFF TGTGCCACCAGCAGAGATGGGACAGTGGAAAAACTGTTTTTT
TRBJ2-1 TRBD2 TRBV30 - CAWRGLAGVNEQFF TGTGCCTGGAGGGGACTAGCGGGAGTCAATGAGCAGTTCTTC
TRBJ2-1 TRBD2 TRBV18 - CASSTSGGDNEQFF TGTGCCAGCTCAACTAGCGGGGGAGACAATGAGCAGTTCTTC
TRBJ2-2 TRBD2 TRBV28 - CASSNTRLAGANTGELFF TGTGCCAGCAGTAACACTCGGCTAGCGGGGGCGAACACCGGGGAGCTGTTTTTT
TRBJ2-1 TRBD2 TRBV10-3 - CAISETGTSSDNEQFF TGTGCCATCAGTGAGACAGGGACTAGCAGTGACAATGAGCAGTTCTTC
TRBJ2-3 - TRBV2 - CASSEKGQQFQDTQYF TGTGCCAGCAGTGAAAAGGGCCAGCAATTTCAAGATACGCAGTATTTT
TRBJ2-5 TRBD2 TRBV9 - CASSVETSGKQTQYF TGTGCCAGCAGCGTAGAGACTAGCGGGAAACAGACCCAGTACTTC
TRBJ2-1 TRBD1 TRBV10-3 - CANGQDNEQFF TGTGCCAACGGACAGGACAATGAGCAGTTCTTC
TRBJ2-7 - TRBV28 - CASTFLGGGQYF TGTGCCAGCACCTTCTTGGGCGGCGGGCAGTACTTC
TRBJ1-1 - TRBV19 once CASSRVSRTEAFF TGTGCCAGTAGTAGGGTGAGCCGTACTGAAGCTTTCTTT
TRBJ2-7 TRBD1 TRBV12-5 - CASAPGGSYEQYF TGTGCTAGTGCCCCAGGGGGTTCCTACGAGCAGTACTTC
TRBJ2-7 - TRBV28 - CASRRGGEQYF TGTGCCAGCAGGAGGGGAGGCGAGCAGTACTTC
TRBJ1-6 - TRBV5-4 - CASSLDGLHSPLHF TGTGCCAGCAGCTTGGATGGACTCCATTCACCCCTCCACTTT
TRBJ2-7 - TRBV5-1 - CASSLAPVTNSEQYF TGCGCCAGCAGCTTAGCGCCAGTCACGAACAGCGAGCAGTACTTC
TRBJ2-1 - TRBV20-1 - CSAFNNEQFF TGCAGTGCTTTTAACAATGAGCAGTTCTTC
TRBJ2-5 - TRBV25-1 - CASSEGAGIRETQYF TGTGCCAGCAGTGAAGGGGCAGGGATAAGGGAGACCCAGTACTTC
TRBJ1-1 - TRBV7-9 - CASSKRLSEAFF TGTGCCAGCAGCAAACGATTATCTGAAGCTTTCTTT
TRBJ2-5 - TRBV2 - CASSEGPIQETQYF TGTGCCAGCAGTGAAGGACCCATTCAGGAGACCCAGTACTTC
TRBJ2-7 TRBD2 TRBV7-9 once CASSLEWASGPYEQYF TGTGCCAGCAGCTTAGAGTGGGCTAGCGGCCCCTACGAGCAGTACTTC
TRBJ1-2 TRBD1 TRBV7-9 - CASSFGQGGYTF TGTGCCAGCAGCTTTGGACAGGGCGGCTACACCTTC
TRBJ2-5 - TRBV28 - CASSLSPGETQYF TGTGCCAGCAGTTTGTCGCCTGGGGAGACCCAGTACTTC
TRBJ2-1 - TRBV27 once CASSFFTRGNEQFF TGTGCCAGCAGTTTCTTCACGCGAGGGAATGAGCAGTTCTTC
TRBJ1-4 - TRBV28 - CASSLGSQGIEKLFF TGTGCCAGCAGTTTAGGATCTCAGGGAATTGAAAAACTGTTTTTT
TRBJ2-1 - TRBV5-8 - CASFRYNEQFF TGTGCCAGCTTCCGGTACAATGAGCAGTTCTTC
TRBJ1-3 - TRBV30 - CAWSPRGLGGNTIYF TGTGCCTGGAGTCCAAGGGGCTTAGGTGGAAACACCATATATTTT
TRBJ1-3 - TRBV5-4 - CASSLQGAGNTIYF TGTGCCAGCAGCTTGCAGGGAGCTGGAAACACCATATATTTT
TRBJ2-5 - TRBV7-3 - CASSRGGQETQYF TGTGCCAGCAGCAGAGGAGGCCAAGAGACCCAGTACTTC
TRBJ2-2 - TRBV19 once CASGNRGTNTGELFF TGTGCCAGTGGAAATCGGGGAACGAACACCGGGGAGCTGTTTTTT
TRBJ2-5 TRBD2 TRBV7-3 - CASSYSGGQETQYF TGTGCCAGCAGCTATAGCGGGGGGCAAGAGACCCAGTACTTC
TRBJ2-7 TRBD1 TRBV5-1 - CASSSSSRGRSEQYF TGCGCCAGCAGCTCGTCGTCCAGGGGGCGTAGCGAGCAGTACTTC
TRBJ2-3 - TRBV5-4 - CASSLIDTQYF TGTGCCAGCAGCTTGATAGATACGCAGTATTTT
TRBJ2-5 TRBD2 TRBV4-1 few CASSQDGGSGRAETQYF TGCGCCAGCAGCCAAGATGGGGGTAGCGGGAGGGCCGAGACCCAGTACTTC
TRBJ2-7 TRBD1 TRBV10-3 - CAISEETGATYEQYF TGTGCCATCAGTGAAGAGACAGGGGCGACCTACGAGCAGTACTTC
TRBJ2-7 - TRBV7-8 - CASSLSRVKGYEQYF TGTGCCAGCAGCTTATCCAGGGTGAAAGGATACGAGCAGTACTTC
TRBJ2-1 TRBD2 TRBV7-3 - CASSSTSDNEQFF TGTGCCAGCAGCTCTACTAGCGACAATGAGCAGTTCTTC
TRBJ2-1 - TRBV5-4 - CASSLLVDPRVEQFF TGTGCCAGCAGCTTATTAGTGGACCCCCGGGTTGAGCAGTTCTTC
TRBJ2-3 TRBD1 TRBV5-4 - CASSGAQGADTQYF TGTGCCAGCAGCGGCGCGCAGGGGGCAGATACGCAGTATTTT
TRBJ1-3 - TRBV5-5 - CASRQSGNTIYF TGTGCCAGCAGACAGTCTGGAAACACCATATATTTT